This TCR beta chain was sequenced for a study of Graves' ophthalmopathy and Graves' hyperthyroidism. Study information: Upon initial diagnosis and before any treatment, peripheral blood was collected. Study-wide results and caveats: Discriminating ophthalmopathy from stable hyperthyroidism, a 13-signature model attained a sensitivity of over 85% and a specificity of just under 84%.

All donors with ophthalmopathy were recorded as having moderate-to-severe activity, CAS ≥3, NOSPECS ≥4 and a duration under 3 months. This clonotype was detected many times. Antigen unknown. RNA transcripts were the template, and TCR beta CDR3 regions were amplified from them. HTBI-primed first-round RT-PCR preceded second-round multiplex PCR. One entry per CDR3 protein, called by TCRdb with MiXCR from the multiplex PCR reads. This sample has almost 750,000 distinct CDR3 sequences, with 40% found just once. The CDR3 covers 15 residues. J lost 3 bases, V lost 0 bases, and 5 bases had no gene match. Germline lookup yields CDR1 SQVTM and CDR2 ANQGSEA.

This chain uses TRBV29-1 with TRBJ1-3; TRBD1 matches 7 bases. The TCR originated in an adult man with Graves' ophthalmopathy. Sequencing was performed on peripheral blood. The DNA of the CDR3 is TGCAGCGTTGAAGAGGGACAGACGTTTGGAAACACCATATATTTT. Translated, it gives CSVEEGQTFGNTIYF.